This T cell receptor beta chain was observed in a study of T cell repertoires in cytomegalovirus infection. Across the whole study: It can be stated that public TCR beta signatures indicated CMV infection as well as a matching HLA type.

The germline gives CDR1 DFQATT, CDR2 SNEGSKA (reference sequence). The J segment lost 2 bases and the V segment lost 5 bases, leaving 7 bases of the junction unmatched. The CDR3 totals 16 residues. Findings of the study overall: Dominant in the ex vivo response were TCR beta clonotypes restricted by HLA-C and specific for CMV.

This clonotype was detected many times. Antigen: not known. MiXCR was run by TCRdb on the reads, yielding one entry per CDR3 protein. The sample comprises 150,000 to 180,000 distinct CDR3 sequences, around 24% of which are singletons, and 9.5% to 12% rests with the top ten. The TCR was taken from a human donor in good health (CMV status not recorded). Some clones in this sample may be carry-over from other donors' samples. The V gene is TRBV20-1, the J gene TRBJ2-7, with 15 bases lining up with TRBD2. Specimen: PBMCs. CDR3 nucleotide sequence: TGCAGTGCTGAAAAGAGGACTAGCGGGGGGGCCTACGAGCAGTACTTC. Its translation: CSAEKRTSGGAYEQYF.